A selection of T cell receptor beta chains follows, all from one sample in a study of blood T cell repertoires in COVID-19. Sequencing was performed with immunoSEQ multiplex PCR; in TCRdb, only in-frame clones are kept and a portion is missing. The sample shows more than 300,000 clones, over 75% of them seen only once. Sequenced: PBMCs or T cells enriched from blood (not recorded which). These receptors originate from a young woman who had recovered from COVID-19. Both conserved end residues are part of each CDR3. D genes are given only for firm matches. Clone size is shown for a subset of rows, as once, few, many or a class of expanded clone.

size	J	D	V	CDR3	DNA
few	TRBJ1-5	.	TRBV19	CASTKRGYQPQHF	TGTGCCAGCACGAAGAGGGGGTATCAGCCCCAGCATTTT
once	TRBJ1-2	TRBD1	TRBV18	CASSTGAVGYTF	TGTGCCAGCTCCACAGGGGCTGTAGGCTACACCTTC
.	TRBJ2-4	.	TRBV12-5	CASGSPRDRNIQYF	TGTGCTAGTGGTTCCCCACGTGACAGAAACATTCAGTACTTC
.	TRBJ2-7	.	TRBV6-6	CATNEAQYEQYF	TGTGCCACCAACGAAGCCCAATACGAGCAGTACTTC
.	TRBJ1-6	.	TRBV7-9	CASSPSIYKGNSPLHF	TGTGCCAGCAGCCCTTCCATTTACAAGGGGAATTCACCCCTCCACTTT
few	TRBJ1-6	TRBD1	TRBV5-1	CASSPGQENSPLHF	TGCGCCAGCAGCCCCGGACAGGAAAATTCACCCCTCCACTTT
.	TRBJ1-5	TRBD1	TRBV7-2	CASSLVGQGDQPQHF	TGTGCCAGCAGCTTAGTAGGACAGGGAGATCAGCCCCAGCATTTT
.	TRBJ1-1	.	TRBV10-1	CASSESGGKNTEAFF	TGCGCCAGCAGTGAGTCGGGGGGAAAGAACACTGAAGCTTTCTTT
.	TRBJ2-5	TRBD2	TRBV19	CASSPGLAGGPETQYF	TGTGCCAGTAGTCCGGGACTAGCGGGAGGGCCAGAGACCCAGTACTTC
.	TRBJ2-1	.	TRBV28	CASSVGGAGALNEQFF	TGTGCCAGCAGCGTGGGGGGGGCGGGAGCCCTCAATGAGCAGTTCTTC
.	TRBJ2-6	.	TRBV7-9	CASSSTTQANVLTF	TGTGCCAGCAGCTCGACGACACAGGCCAACGTCCTGACTTTC
.	TRBJ2-5	TRBD1	TRBV27	CASSFNRGETQYF	TGTGCCAGCAGTTTCAACAGGGGAGAGACCCAGTACTTC
.	TRBJ1-2	.	TRBV19	CASSPTQTSYGYTF	TGTGCCAGTAGTCCGACTCAGACGTCCTATGGCTACACCTTC
.	TRBJ2-3	TRBD1	TRBV10-3	CAITTGTANTDTQYF	TGTGCCATCACCACCGGGACAGCGAACACAGATACGCAGTATTTT
.	TRBJ2-1	TRBD2	TRBV28	CASSLGTSLNEQFF	TGTGCCAGCAGCCTGGGGACTAGCCTCAATGAGCAGTTCTTC
.	TRBJ2-7	TRBD2	TRBV27	CASSSGTSGNSEQYF	TGTGCCAGCAGTTCAGGGACTAGCGGGAATAGCGAGCAGTACTTC
.	TRBJ2-3	.	TRBV7-3	CASSLPKVTDTQYF	TGTGCCAGCAGCCTCCCTAAAGTTACAGATACGCAGTATTTT
.	TRBJ1-2	.	TRBV3-1/TRBV3-2	CASSRQPGSLDGYTF	TGTGCCAGCAGCAGGCAACCAGGCTCCTTGGATGGCTACACCTTC
.	TRBJ1-1	.	TRBV7-9	CASSLAYRVLPEAFF	TGTGCCAGCAGCTTAGCATACAGGGTCCTTCCTGAAGCTTTCTTT
.	TRBJ2-7	.	TRBV7-6	CASSSGPSTSYEQYF	TGTGCCAGCAGCTCTGGGCCCTCGACCTCCTACGAGCAGTACTTC
.	TRBJ1-4	.	TRBV2	CASSKGGGEKLFF	TGTGCCAGCAGCAAAGGAGGTGGGGAAAAACTGTTTTTT
.	TRBJ2-7	TRBD2	TRBV11-2	CASSFLSGGDYEQYF	TGTGCCAGCAGCTTTCTTAGCGGGGGGGACTACGAGCAGTACTTC
once	TRBJ2-4	.	TRBV9	CASSVAAGSQNIQYF	TGTGCCAGCAGCGTAGCGGCGGGGTCCCAAAACATTCAGTACTTC
.	TRBJ1-1	.	TRBV10-2	CASSRSRTVEAFF	TGCGCCAGCAGTCGTTCGAGGACAGTTGAAGCTTTCTTT
.	TRBJ1-1	.	TRBV18	CASSLDRSAEAFF	TGTGCCAGCTCGCTGGACAGATCCGCTGAAGCTTTCTTT
.	TRBJ2-1	TRBD2	TRBV7-2	CASSLTLAGALDEQFF	TGTGCCAGCAGCTTAACTCTAGCGGGAGCTCTGGATGAGCAGTTCTTC
.	TRBJ2-1	.	TRBV6-1	CASSLERGGGIF	TGTGCCAGCAGTCTGGAACGGGGAGGTGGGATCTTC
.	TRBJ1-4	.	TRBV7-9	CASSQGQPNEKLFF	TGTGCCAGCAGCCAAGGACAACCTAATGAAAAACTGTTTTTT
many	TRBJ1-1	TRBD1	TRBV7-3	CASSETGANTEAFF	TGTGCCAGCAGCGAAACAGGGGCGAACACTGAAGCTTTCTTT
.	TRBJ1-3	TRBD1	TRBV5-1	CASSPTGDGNTIYF	TGCGCCAGCAGCCCGACAGGGGACGGAAACACCATATATTTT
few	TRBJ2-3	.	TRBV5-6	CASSLGLGTDTQYF	TGTGCCAGCAGCTTGGGGCTGGGCACAGATACGCAGTATTTT
.	TRBJ1-1	.	TRBV18	CASSPTRNTEAFF	TGTGCCAGCTCACCAACACGAAACACTGAAGCTTTCTTT
.	TRBJ2-5	TRBD1	TRBV24-1	CATGRTGEETQYF	TGTGCCACCGGGAGGACAGGGGAAGAGACCCAGTACTTC
.	TRBJ2-7	TRBD2	TRBV7-9	CASSLVSGGASEQYF	TGTGCCAGCAGCTTAGTCTCGGGAGGTGCGAGCGAGCAGTACTTC
.	TRBJ2-5	TRBD1	TRBV18	CASSAGTGGSETQYF	TGTGCCAGCTCAGCTGGGACAGGGGGGTCGGAGACCCAGTACTTC
.	TRBJ1-1	TRBD1	TRBV11-2	CASRPTGGLTEAFF	TGTGCCAGCAGACCCACAGGGGGCCTCACTGAAGCTTTCTTT
.	TRBJ1-2	.	TRBV5-6	CASSSRDSGYTF	TGTGCCAGCAGCTCAAGGGACTCTGGCTACACCTTC
.	TRBJ2-3	.	TRBV6-5	CASSRDTFTDTQYF	TGTGCCAGCAGCCGGGACACTTTCACAGATACGCAGTATTTT
.	TRBJ2-7	.	TRBV9	CASSGDSYRQYF	TGTGCCAGCAGCGGGGACTCCTATCGGCAGTACTTC
.	TRBJ2-1	.	TRBV5-4	CASILNYRGNSYNEQFF	TGTGCCAGCATCCTAAACTACCGGGGTAACTCCTACAATGAGCAGTTCTTC
.	TRBJ1-1	.	TRBV2	CASTLYGAGGDTEAFF	TGTGCCAGCACCCTCTATGGGGCCGGGGGGGACACTGAAGCTTTCTTT
.	TRBJ2-1	TRBD1	TRBV11-3	CASSFDRGNNEQFF	TGTGCCAGCAGCTTTGACAGGGGGAATAATGAGCAGTTCTTC
.	TRBJ1-6	.	TRBV2	CASLMAYPNSPLHF	TGTGCCAGCCTCATGGCATACCCTAATTCACCCCTCCACTTT
.	TRBJ1-3	.	TRBV30	CACTSSGNTIYF	TGTGCCTGTACAAGTTCTGGAAACACCATATATTTT
.	TRBJ1-4	TRBD1	TRBV28	CASRTGQMNEKLFF	TGTGCCAGCAGGACGGGACAGATGAATGAAAAACTGTTTTTT
.	TRBJ2-1	TRBD2	TRBV6-4	CASSDSAGGRYNEQFF	TGTGCCAGCAGTGACTCTGCGGGGGGGCGGTACAATGAGCAGTTCTTC
.	TRBJ2-5	.	TRBV29-1	CSVPQQGKEETQYF	TGCAGCGTCCCCCAGCAGGGGAAAGAAGAGACCCAGTACTTC
once	TRBJ2-7	TRBD2	TRBV28	CASSLIWTSGRYEQYF	TGTGCCAGCAGTTTAATCTGGACTAGCGGGAGGTACGAGCAGTACTTC
.	TRBJ1-3	TRBD1	TRBV2	CASTLGQGYSGNTIYF	TGTGCCAGCACCCTAGGACAGGGTTACTCTGGAAACACCATATATTTT
.	TRBJ1-1	TRBD1	TRBV12-3/TRBV12-4	CASTLSGGSEAFF	TGTGCCAGCACCCTCTCAGGGGGTTCTGAAGCTTTCTTT
.	TRBJ2-7	TRBD1	TRBV5-1	CASSIQPGTGGSSYEQYF	TGCGCCAGCAGCATACAACCCGGGACAGGGGGATCCTCCTACGAGCAGTACTTC
.	TRBJ1-2	.	TRBV28	CASTILPEDGYTF	TGTGCCAGCACCATCCTACCCGAGGATGGCTACACCTTC
once	TRBJ1-1	.	TRBV21-1	CASSKSSKRWEEAFF	TGTGCCAGCAGCAAAAGCAGCAAAAGGTGGGAGGAAGCTTTCTTT
.	TRBJ1-3	.	TRBV4-1	CASSQEIRASGNTIYF	TGCGCCAGCAGCCAAGAAATCAGGGCCTCTGGAAACACCATATATTTT
.	TRBJ1-2	.	TRBV7-9	CASSVLEGGYTF	TGTGCCAGCAGCGTACTAGAAGGTGGCTACACCTTC
.	TRBJ1-1	TRBD1	TRBV27	CASLDRGTNTEAFF	TGTGCCAGCCTGGACAGGGGGACGAACACTGAAGCTTTCTTT
.	TRBJ2-7	.	TRBV27	CASSAYRETYEQYF	TGTGCCAGCAGTGCCTACAGGGAAACCTACGAGCAGTACTTC
.	TRBJ1-3	TRBD1	TRBV28	CASSPPGGAGNTIYF	TGTGCCAGCAGTCCCCCAGGGGGCGCTGGAAACACCATATATTTT
.	TRBJ2-7	TRBD1	TRBV13	CASSLIRDRDEQYF	TGTGCCAGCAGCTTGATCCGGGACAGGGACGAGCAGTACTTC